This T cell receptor (beta chain) was sequenced for a study of shared clonotypes between healthy human individuals. Trimming stripped 3 bases from V and 3 bases from J, with 8 bases between. Germline V gene data show CDR1 as LGHNA and CDR2 as YSLEER. This CDR3 region has 14 residues. Clones were read by immunoSEQ multiplex PCR, and TCRdb kept only the in-frame ones, dropping some. Of more than 2 million clones in the sample, about 94% were seen once. CD8 cells regarded as naive lacked CD45RO, were positively chosen for CCR7, and omitted terminally differentiated effector memory CD45RA+ cells. V is TRBV4-3 and J is TRBJ2-2; D is uncertain. Specimen: naive CD8+ T cells sorted from blood. The source of this sequence is a young man in good health. The CDR3 nucleotides are TGCGCCAGCAGCCAGGGAACGTACACCGGGGAGCTGTTTTTT. It codes for CASSQGTYTGELFF.